This T cell receptor beta chain appears in the sequencing data of a study of CD8+ T cells in alopecia areata. Study information: Treated patients were given 5 to 10 mg oral tofacitinib twice daily. Study findings and constraints: There were many expanded lesional clones persisting in scalp and blood during tofacitinib.

V lost 1 base and J lost 4, with 13 bases in between. Per the germline V gene, CDR1 is GTSNPN and CDR2 is SVGIG (reference sequence). The CDR3 length is 15 residues. Sequencing relied on a cDNA template that was reverse transcribed from extracted RNA. TCRdb's table, derived via immunoSEQ multiplex PCR, lists solely in-frame clones and lacks some. The sample has roughly 120,000 clones, roughly 58% seen once; the top ten hold around 30%. Treatment reported: oral pan-JAK inhibitor, 5-10 mg twice daily. In alopecia areata patients, both lesional scalp punch biopsies and peripheral blood were collected. Concerning this clone: What it binds is not known.

The clonotype was recovered from a human donor with alopecia areata. The rearrangement links TRBV30 to TRBJ1-4; the D is unclear. Here the sequenced sample was CD8+ T cells sorted from blood, taken at week 4, from a patient treated with tofacitinib. CDR3 amino acids: CAWSGYGINNEKLFF. CDR3 DNA: TGTGCCTGGAGTGGATATGGGATCAATAATGAAAAACTGTTTTTT.